A single sample is the source of the 20 T cell receptor beta chains below, sequenced in a study of Graves' ophthalmopathy and Graves' hyperthyroidism. RNA served as the template for amplifying TCR beta CDR3 regions. The workflow started with a first-round RT-PCR run with HTBI primers and then moved on to a second-round multiplex PCR. TCRdb reprocessed the multiplex PCR reads via MiXCR and lists one record per CDR3 protein. This sample carries 650,000 to 900,000 distinct CDR3 sequences, around 40% of them seen once, and the ten largest clones take roughly 45%. The material sequenced was peripheral blood. The source is an adult man with Graves' ophthalmopathy.

This chain joins TRBV7-9 and TRBJ2-7, with 8 bases aligning to TRBD1. With 5 bases clipped from V and 0 bases from J, the junction kept 9 bases outside the gene matches. The CDR3 contains 16 residues. CDR1 is SEHNR, CDR2 FQNEAQ, per germline (reference sequence). CDR3 sequence reads: CASSSPTGAISYEQYF. The CDR3 DNA reads TGTGCCAGCAGCAGCCCGACAGGGGCGATCTCCTACGAGCAGTACTTC.

V gene TRBV29-1 combines with J gene TRBJ2-5; 7 nucleotides match TRBD1. Germline V gene lookup returns CDR1 SQVTM and CDR2 ANQGSEA. The length of the CDR3 is 15 residues. V lost 6 bases and J lost 1; bases outside the gene matches: 11. This CDR3 reads CSVYDRVMVQETQYF. The CDR3 bases are TGCAGCGTCTACGACAGGGTTATGGTCCAAGAGACCCAGTACTTC.

This clonotype was counted a few times. A much larger clone lies one base from this, so it may be a read error. V and J are TRBV19 and TRBJ1-1; a possible D gene is TRBD1 (5 bases). Germline loops: CDR1 LNHDA, CDR2 SQIVND (reference sequence). The length of the CDR3 is 13 residues. For the CDR3, the DNA is TGTGCCAGTAGTACCCGACAGAACAATGAAGCTTTCTTT. It translates to CASSTRQNNEAFF.

V and J are TRBV9 and TRBJ1-2; D gene uncertain. CDR1 and CDR2 (germline): SGDLS, YYNGEE. V lost 4 bases and J 7 bases, leaving 14 bases between the germline ends. The CDR3 runs to 13 residues. For the CDR3, the DNA is TGTGCCAGCAGCCAAGAGGGCCGGGCTGGCTACACCTTC. This gives the protein CASSQEGRAGYTF.

V usage is TRBV25-1 and J usage is TRBJ2-6; D may match TRBD1 or TRBD2 (5 bases each). CDR1 MGHDK and CDR2 SYGVNS come from the germline V gene. This CDR3 comprises 16 residues. Deletions cut 3 bases from V and 0 bases from J, with 9 bases between. The CDR3 sequence: CASSDLGVSGANVLTF. Written as DNA, the CDR3 is TGTGCCAGCAGTGATTTGGGGGTCTCTGGGGCCAACGTCCTGACTTTC.

The chain combines TRBV20-1 with TRBJ1-4; D is possibly TRBD1 (5 bases). CDR1 is DFQATT and CDR2 is SNEGSKA in the germline V gene (reference sequence). V lost 5 bases and J lost 5, with 15 bases in between. There are 14 residues in the CDR3. CDR3 in DNA: TGCAGTGCTGCGTCCGGGACCGGGAATGAAAAACTGTTTTTT. It translates to CSAASGTGNEKLFF.

This clonotype was seen only a few times. V is TRBV25-1 and J is TRBJ2-3; 7 bases are shared with TRBD2. With V trimmed by 2 bases and J by 0 bases, 5 bases remained unmatched. Germline CDR1 is MGHDK and CDR2 is SYGVNS. This CDR3 has 16 amino acids. CDR3 region: CASSEPAGVSTDTQYF. Here the CDR3 DNA reads TGTGCCAGCAGTGAACCCGCGGGGGTTAGCACAGATACGCAGTATTTT.

V usage is TRBV7-9 and J usage is TRBJ1-2; weak D call: TRBD1 (5 bases). V dropped 7 bases and J dropped 4 bases, with 19 bases sitting between them. This CDR3 is built from 15 residues. Germline V gives CDR1 SEHNR, CDR2 FQNEAQ (reference sequence). The CDR3 bases are TGTGCCAGCAACCTCGGGGCAAACTATGGCTATGGCTACACCTTC. Translating it yields CASNLGANYGYGYTF.

This clonotype was detected only a few times. V gene TRBV20-1 combines with J gene TRBJ1-5, with a possible D match to TRBD1 (6 bases). The CDR3 spans 13 residues. Germline V gene data show CDR1 as DFQATT and CDR2 as SNEGSKA (reference sequence). Deletions cut 6 bases from V and 3 bases from J, with 12 bases between. The CDR3 spells CSAQDRNNQPQHF. The CDR3 DNA is TGCAGTGCGCAAGACAGGAACAATCAGCCCCAGCATTTT.

Of note for this clonotype: The junction shows a germline mismatch at one end, possibly a read error. In nucleotides, the CDR3 is TGTGCCAGCAGTCACGGACCGGGTGGAGGTCAGCCCCAGCATTTT. This sequence encodes CASSHGPGGGQPQHF. The chain combines TRBV24-1 with TRBJ1-5, with D unresolved. The CDR3 is 15 amino acids. The germline CDR1 and CDR2 sequences are KGHDR and SFDVKD.

This clonotype was found a few times. The chain couples TRBV12-3 or TRBV12-4 to TRBJ1-1; the D gene is possibly TRBD1 (5 bases). The V and J ends lost 3 bases and 0 bases respectively, with 14 bases between them. This CDR3 region has 16 residues. CDR3 in DNA: TGTGCCAGCAGTTTCACGCCAAACAGGTTGAACACTGAAGCTTTCTTT. Encoded protein: CASSFTPNRLNTEAFF.

This clonotype was picked up a small number of times. The rearrangement uses TRBV7-9 and TRBJ1-2, with TRBD1 matching over 10 bases. Germline loops: CDR1 SEHNR, CDR2 FQNEAQ (reference sequence). J gave up 4 bases and V 5 bases, and 7 bases lay outside the gene matches. The CDR3 contains 15 residues. The CDR3 is CASSPDRGRFYGYTF. The CDR3 region has the DNA TGTGCCAGCAGCCCAGACAGGGGGCGCTTCTATGGCTACACCTTC.

This clonotype showed up just a few times. This chain joins TRBV7-2 and TRBJ2-7; no firm D call. Germline V gives CDR1 SGHTA, CDR2 FQGNSA. The CDR3 sequence is 16 residues long. V lost 5 bases and J 0 bases, leaving 17 bases between the germline ends. The CDR3 is CASSLTSAGISYEQYF. The CDR3 DNA is TGTGCCAGCAGCCTTACCTCCGCTGGGATCTCCTACGAGCAGTACTTC.

The rearrangement uses TRBV15 and TRBJ2-3; unclear D gene. CDR3 size: 16 residues. Germline V gene sequence: CDR1 LNHNV, CDR2 YYDKDF (reference sequence). V gave up 0 bases and J gave up 2 bases, with 12 bases separating them. The CDR3 DNA reads as TGTGCCACCAGCAGAGAAAACGAGGCAAACACAGATACGCAGTATTTT. Amino acids: CATSRENEANTDTQYF. The full variable domain, with the rest looked up from reference TRBV15 and TRBJ2-3, is DAMVIQNPRYQVTQFGKPVTLSCSQTLNHNVMYWYQQKSSQAPKLLFHYYDKDFNNEADTPDNFQSRRPNTSFCFLDIRSPGLGDTAMYLCATSRENEANTDTQYFGPGTRLTVL.

This clonotype was observed a few times. The rearrangement joins TRBV5-1 to TRBJ2-5; D remains ambiguous. The V gene's germline CDR1 is SGHRS and CDR2 YFSETQ. The CDR3 has 12 residues. Trimming pared 4 bases from V and 8 bases from J, leaving 12 bases between. This CDR3 is CASSLDGSTQYF. CDR3 DNA: TGCGCCAGCAGCCTGGACGGATCCACCCAGTACTTC.

About this clonotype itself: One junction end does not reproduce the germline sequence, and a read error may be involved. The chain combines TRBV7-9 with TRBJ2-6; D remains ambiguous. CDR1 and CDR2 from the germline V gene are SEHNR and FQNEAQ (reference sequence). The CDR3 runs to 15 residues. DNA of the CDR3: TGTGTCAGCAGTCCCCGATTCTCTGGGGCCAACGTCCTGACTTTC. It is translated as CVSSPRFSGANVLTF.

This clonotype was picked up a small number of times. The chain uses TRBV7-9 and TRBJ2-2, with 14 nucleotides matching TRBD2. Trimming at V came to 0 bases and at J to 4 bases, leaving 10 bases not matched to a gene. The germline V gene encodes CDR1 SEHNR and CDR2 FQNEAQ (reference sequence). The CDR3 runs 20 residues. Here the CDR3 reads CASSLAKPGLAGVGTGELFF. In DNA, the CDR3 is TGTGCCAGCAGCTTAGCTAAACCGGGACTAGCGGGAGTCGGCACCGGGGAGCTGTTTTTT. The complete variable domain, with remaining parts taken from reference TRBV7-9 and TRBJ2-2, reads DTGVSQNPRHKITKRGQNVTFRCDPISEHNRLYWYRQTLGQGPEFLTYFQNEAQLEKSRLLSDRFSAERPKGSFSTLEIQRTEQGDSAMYLCASSLAKPGLAGVGTGELFFGEGSRLTVL.

This clonotype was picked up a small number of times. The chain employs TRBV12-3 or TRBV12-4 and TRBJ2-7; 8 nucleotides line up with TRBD2. This CDR3 has 13 residues. V lost 6 bases to trimming and J lost 13 bases; unmatched junction nucleotides: 14. The CDR3 sequence is CASRGQSAGGLYF. CDR3 in DNA: TGTGCCAGCAGAGGACAGTCTGCGGGAGGATTATACTTC.

The rearrangement uses TRBV29-1 and TRBJ2-7; possible D gene TRBD1, 5 bases. V was trimmed by 4 bases and J by 5 bases, leaving 12 bases between them. The CDR3 contains 12 residues. Per germline, CDR1 SQVTM and CDR2 ANQGSEA. The CDR3 is CSVVSGADEQYF. The CDR3 nucleotides are TGCAGCGTTGTGTCTGGGGCCGACGAGCAGTACTTC.

The J gene is TRBJ2-5, the V gene TRBV11-2; maybe TRBD2 (5 bases). Between the trimmed V and J ends, which lost 5 bases and 5 bases, there was a span of 18 bases. The CDR3 contains 15 residues. The germline CDR1 and CDR2 sequences are SGHAT and FQNNGV. CDR3 loop: CASSNQWGGGETQYF. The CDR3 nucleotides read TGTGCCAGCAGCAACCAGTGGGGTGGCGGGGAGACCCAGTACTTC.